This T cell receptor beta chain was retrieved from a study of T cells in localized non-small cell lung cancer. This clone was observed a handful of times. The target antigen is unknown. Germline lookup yields CDR1 SGHNT and CDR2 YENEEA. V was clipped by 1 base and J by 1 base, with 7 bases between them. The length of the CDR3 is 14 residues. Clones were sequenced by immunoSEQ multiplex PCR, and TCRdb holds only the in-frame ones, with some missing. The sample yields about 11,000 clones, 29% seen once. The study, taken as a whole, reports: Heterogeneity within the tumor remains possible, as just one region underwent sequencing.

The J gene is TRBJ1-1, the V gene TRBV11-3, with D unclear. The receptor was derived from a man aged 35 to 69 with stage I lung adenocarcinoma. The sample in question was lung tumor tissue, obtained before any cancer treatment. The CDR3 nucleotides read TGTGCCAGCAGCTTAGGTGCCGGGAACACTGAAGCTTTCTTT. Translated, it gives CASSLGAGNTEAFF.